Sequencing of this TCR beta chain was carried out in a study of long-term antiretroviral therapy in people with HIV. Regarding the study as a whole: When set beside controls, HIV repertoires had CDR3 length ranges that were narrower.

At survey level, the immunoSEQ assay was run in its v3.0 version. Assay used: immunoSEQ multiplex PCR; TCRdb lists only in-frame clones, some missing. This table has about 33,000 clones, 95% to 97% appearing once. Trimming took off 4 bases at V and 5 bases at J, with 11 bases between the two ends. The CDR3 is made up of 13 amino acids. Germline V gives CDR1 ENHRY, CDR2 SYGVKD. Note on this clone: No antigen is known for it.

Donors needed at least one pre-ART PBMC sample plus at least two post-ART samples. The rearrangement links TRBV10-3 to TRBJ2-5; D unresolved. The origin of this receptor is a man in his thirties or forties with HIV. This material consisted of unsorted PBMCs, taken approximately 6.6 years after starting antiretroviral therapy. The CDR3 is CAISGSLQETQYF. DNA for the CDR3: TGTGCCATCAGTGGCAGTTTGCAGGAGACCCAGTACTTC.